The entry below gives a single TCR beta chain sequence along with its context. The data originate from a study of blood T cell repertoires in COVID-19. Germline V lookup: CDR1 LGHDT, CDR2 YNNKEL (reference sequence). The length of the CDR3 is 15 residues. V lost 1 base and J lost 1; bases outside the gene matches: 1. Profiling relied on immunoSEQ multiplex PCR, and the TCRdb table lists in-frame clones only, not all of them. Counted here are fewer than 80,000 clones, 80% to 85% occurring once; the ten biggest clones make up 8.5% to 10%. The chain is built from TRBV3-1 (or the pseudogene TRBV3-2) and TRBJ2-5, with TRBD2 identical over 9 bases. The sequenced sample consisted of peripheral blood. This receptor was obtained from a woman at least 80 years old with acute or convalescent COVID-19. The CDR3 DNA follows: TGTGCCAGCAGCCAAGGCGGGGGGGCCCAAGAGACCCAGTACTTC. Amino acids: CASSQGGGAQETQYF.